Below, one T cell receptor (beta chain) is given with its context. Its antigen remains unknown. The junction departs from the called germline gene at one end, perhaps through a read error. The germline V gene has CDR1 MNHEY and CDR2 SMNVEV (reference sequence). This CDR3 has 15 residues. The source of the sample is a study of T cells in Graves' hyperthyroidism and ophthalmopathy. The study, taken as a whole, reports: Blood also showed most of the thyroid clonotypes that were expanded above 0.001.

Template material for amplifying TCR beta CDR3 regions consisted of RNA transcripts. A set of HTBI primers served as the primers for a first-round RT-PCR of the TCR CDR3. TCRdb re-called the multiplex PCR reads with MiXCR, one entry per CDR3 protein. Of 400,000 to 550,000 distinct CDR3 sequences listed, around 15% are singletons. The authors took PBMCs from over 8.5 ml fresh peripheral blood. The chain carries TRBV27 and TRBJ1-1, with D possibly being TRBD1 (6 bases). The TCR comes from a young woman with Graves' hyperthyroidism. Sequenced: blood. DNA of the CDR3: TGTGCCAGCGGTTTAAGGGCGGGGGGCTTGACTGAAGCTTTCTTT. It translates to CASGLRAGGLTEAFF.